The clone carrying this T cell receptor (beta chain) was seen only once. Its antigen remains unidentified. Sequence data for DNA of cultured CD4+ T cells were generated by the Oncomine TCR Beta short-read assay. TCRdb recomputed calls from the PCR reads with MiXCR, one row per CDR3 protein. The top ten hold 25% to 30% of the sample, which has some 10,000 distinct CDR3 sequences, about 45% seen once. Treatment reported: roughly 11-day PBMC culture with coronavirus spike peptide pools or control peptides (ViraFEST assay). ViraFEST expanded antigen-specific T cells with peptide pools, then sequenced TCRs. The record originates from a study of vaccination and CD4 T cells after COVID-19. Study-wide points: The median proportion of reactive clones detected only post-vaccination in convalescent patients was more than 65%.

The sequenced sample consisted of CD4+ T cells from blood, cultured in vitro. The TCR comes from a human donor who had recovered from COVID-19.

CDR3 amino acids: CASSQGLAGGSGAKNIQYF. CDR3 coding DNA: TGCGCCAGCAGCCAAGGGCTAGCGGGGGGCTCGGGGGCCAAAAACATTCAGTACTTC. V gene TRBV4-1 combines with J gene TRBJ2-4, with 11 bases fitting TRBD2. This CDR3 is built from 19 residues. Germline values: CDR1 MGHRA, CDR2 YSYEKL. After removal of 1 base from V and 1 base from J, the junction contained 9 bases not matched to a gene.